The entry below describes one TCR beta chain. Its antigen is not known. The content of samples before DNA extraction was roughly 1-10 million cryopreserved PBMC. CDR1 is MNHEY and CDR2 is SVGAGI in the germline V gene. Germline trimming cut 4 bases from V and 5 bases from J; bases unmatched to any gene: 4. This CDR3 comprises 13 residues. These data come from a study of long-term antiretroviral therapy in people with HIV. Broader study findings: In samples taken after ART, diversity increased but remained below transplant donor control levels.

Researchers ran immunoSEQ v3.0 at survey level. Repertoires were generated with immunoSEQ multiplex PCR, while TCRdb's copy carries only in-frame clones and drops some. Among tens of thousands of clones listed, approximately 90% were seen once. This TCR was recovered from a man in his fifties or sixties with HIV. The chain combines TRBV6-5 with TRBJ2-7; 8 nucleotides agree with TRBD1. Sample: unsorted PBMCs, taken 0.6 years after starting antiretroviral therapy. This CDR3 is CASSSSGGHEQYF. The CDR3 region has the DNA TGTGCCAGCAGTTCCTCAGGGGGCCACGAGCAGTACTTC.